This TCR beta chain appears in the sequencing data of a study of T cell responses to AZD1222 COVID-19 vaccine. Clones were read by immunoSEQ multiplex PCR, and TCRdb kept only the in-frame ones, dropping some. The top ten clones hold 2% to 2.5% of a sample with approximately 74,000 clones, around 86% of them seen once. The V gene's germline CDR1 is MGHDK and CDR2 SYGVNS. The CDR3 extends over 14 amino acids. V lost 0 bases and J 1 base, leaving 6 bases between the germline ends. The receptor comes from an adult in good health. The rearrangement links TRBV25-1 to TRBJ1-1; D is undetermined. The source material was peripheral blood, sampled on day 0 of AZD1222 vaccination. Here the CDR3 reads CASSEYKENTEAFF. Here the CDR3 DNA reads TGTGCCAGCAGTGAATATAAAGAGAACACTGAAGCTTTCTTT.